The entry below gives a single T cell receptor (beta chain) sequence along with its context. Germline values: CDR1 SNHLY, CDR2 FYNNEI. This CDR3 has 17 amino acids. Trimming took 6 bases from V and 9 from J; bases not matched to a gene: 15. This table comes from immunoSEQ multiplex PCR, and its TCRdb copy is limited to in-frame clones, with some not included. In the table there are around 40,000 clones, about two thirds of which are singletons. The data belong to a study of early stage breast cancer tumors. The sequencing input was blood. This TCR was recovered from a person aged 45-60 years with breast cancer. The V gene is TRBV2, the J gene TRBJ2-1; TRBD1 aligns across 12 bases. CDR3 residues: CASSVLPGQGAPGEQFF. The CDR3 DNA follows: TGTGCCAGCAGCGTACTCCCGGGACAGGGGGCGCCTGGTGAGCAGTTCTTC.